The source of this T cell receptor beta chain is a study of blood T cell repertoires in COVID-19. Study-level information: Specimens from acute and convalescent COVID-19 originated in the United States, Italy and Spain. Sample material is recorded as cDNA or gDNA derived from T cells, B-cell-depleted T cells, or PBMCs.

The protocol was immunoSEQ multiplex PCR, while the TCRdb copy is restricted to in-frame clones and leaves out a portion. This repertoire shows roughly 200,000 clones, 90% found once; its top ten account for 0.6% to 0.8%. Germline V gene lookup returns CDR1 MNHEY and CDR2 SMNVEV (reference sequence). The CDR3 spans 14 residues. Trimming left V 1 base short and J 4 bases short, with 10 bases between. The sequence was obtained from a middle-aged man with acute or convalescent COVID-19. Sequenced material: peripheral blood. V and J are TRBV27 and TRBJ1-1; D might be TRBD1 (5 bases). The CDR3 protein is CASSLFPGGTEAFF. In nucleotides, the CDR3 is TGTGCCAGCAGTTTATTTCCCGGGGGCACTGAAGCTTTCTTT.